The 20 T cell receptor beta chains reported below all come from one sample, sequenced in a study of blood T cell repertoires in COVID-19 (dated by TCRdb to 2020 to 2022). Libraries were prepared through the immunoSEQ multiplex PCR assay. Sourced from immuneACCESS, this table was stored by TCRdb with only in-frame sequences that have V and J called. A share of the clones is absent; for the studies checked, an unresolved V gene accounts for under half, and the remainder has no known explanation. Across this sample there are approximately 250,000 clones, with about 90% seen only once. Roughly 4% of the sample rests with the top ten. Sequenced sample: PBMCs or T cells enriched from blood (not recorded which). All receptors come from a woman in her twenties or thirties with acute COVID-19.

This chain links TRBV29-1 with TRBJ1-1; D perhaps matches TRBD1 (5 bases). Trimming removed 6 bases from V and 4 bases from J, with 15 bases in between. CDR1 is SQVTM, CDR2 ANQGSEA, per germline. This CDR3 contains 13 residues. In nucleotides, the CDR3 is TGCAGCGTCGAGCACGACAGAGGCACTGAAGCTTTCTTT. Translation gives CSVEHDRGTEAFF.

The CDR3 nucleotides read TGTGCCAGCAGTGAAAAGGGACTAGCAATCAGCCAGTACTTC. Protein: CASSEKGLAISQYF. This rearrangement joins TRBV6-1 to TRBJ2-5, with TRBD2 matching over 9 bases. The CDR3 extends over 14 amino acids. J was trimmed by 10 bases and V by 2 bases; bases with no gene match: 8. Germline CDR1 reads MNHNS; CDR2 reads SASEGT.

The V gene is TRBV29-1, the J gene TRBJ1-5, with TRBD1 as a possible D gene (5 bases). Germline lookup yields CDR1 SQVTM and CDR2 ANQGSEA. V was pared by 0 bases and J by 0 bases, with 21 bases between. The CDR3 sequence is 19 residues long. For the CDR3, the DNA is TGCAGCGTTGAAGATCCCCAGGACATTGAAGCATATAGCAATCAGCCCCAGCATTTT. Its translation: CSVEDPQDIEAYSNQPQHF.

This chain connects TRBV27 to TRBJ2-7; TRBD2 might be the D (5 bases). Germline V CDR1 and CDR2: MNHEY, SMNVEV (reference sequence). The CDR3 is 13 residues long. V was cut by 10 bases and J by 3 bases, with 16 bases left in between. CDR3 bases: TGTGCCACCGGTGACGGGGTAAACTACGAGCAGTACTTC. Translation gives CATGDGVNYEQYF.

The chain combines TRBV9 with TRBJ2-7, with 10 bases identical to TRBD2. The V segment lost 0 bases and the J segment 3 bases; nucleotides outside the gene matches: 3. Germline assignment: CDR1 SGDLS and CDR2 YYNGEE. The CDR3 has 15 amino acids. The CDR3 bases are TGTGCCAGCAGCGTAGAGGCTAGCGGGGGCTACGAGCAGTACTTC. Translated, it gives CASSVEASGGYEQYF.

The chain uses TRBV13 and TRBJ2-3; 11 nucleotides match TRBD2. Losses at the gene ends were 5 bases for V and 4 bases for J; bases not matched to a gene: 11. The length of the CDR3 is 17 residues. Germline values: CDR1 PRHDT, CDR2 FYEKMQ (reference sequence). CDR3 region: CASSDTTLAGGPDTQYF. The CDR3 region has the DNA TGTGCCAGCAGCGACACCACGCTAGCGGGAGGCCCAGATACGCAGTATTTT.

The rearrangement uses TRBV4-2 and TRBJ2-3; TRBD2 matches at 9 bases. The CDR3 loop spans 15 amino acids. V was clipped by 3 bases and J by 2 bases; unmatched bases: 3. The germline CDR1 and CDR2 sequences are LGHNA and YNFKEQ. The CDR3 loop is CASSHIAGDTDTQYF. The DNA of the CDR3 is TGTGCCAGCAGCCATATAGCGGGAGACACAGATACGCAGTATTTT.

This clone was detected only once. The genes are TRBV7-9 and TRBJ2-5; 7 positions agree with TRBD2. Trimming removed 4 bases from V and 2 bases from J; junction bases left unmatched: 13. The length of the CDR3 is 17 residues. Germline V CDR1 and CDR2: SEHNR, FQNEAQ (reference sequence). The CDR3 sequence is CASSSFSTLAIQETQYF. The CDR3 DNA sequence: TGTGCCAGCAGCTCCTTTTCGACACTAGCGATACAAGAGACCCAGTACTTC.

V and J are TRBV19 and TRBJ2-7, with a weak D call TRBD2 (6 bases). The CDR3 is made up of 14 amino acids. V lost 2 bases, J lost 5 bases, and 13 bases lay in between. Germline CDR1 and CDR2: LNHDA and SQIVND (reference sequence). The chain's CDR3 is CASSILEGSNEQYF. The DNA of the CDR3 is TGTGCCAGTAGTATATTGGAGGGGAGCAACGAGCAGTACTTC. Drawing the rest from reference TRBV19 and TRBJ2-7, the complete variable domain is DGGITQSPKYLFRKEGQNVTLSCEQNLNHDAMYWYRQDPGQGLRLIYYSQIVNDFQKGDIAEGYSVSREKKESFPLTVTSAQKNPTAFYLCASSILEGSNEQYFGPGTRLTVT.

CDR3 DNA sequence: TGCGCCAGCAGCTTGGGCCAGTACAATGAGCAGTTCTTC. Protein sequence: CASSLGQYNEQFF. The chain uses TRBV5-1 and TRBJ2-1; D is unclear. The germline V and J ends were trimmed by 0 bases and 4 bases, with 5 bases remaining between them. Germline V CDR1 and CDR2: SGHRS, YFSETQ. This CDR3 comprises 13 residues. Together with reference TRBV5-1 and TRBJ2-1, the CDR3 gives the full variable domain: KAGVTQTPRYLIKTRGQQVTLSCSPISGHRSVSWYQQTPGQGLQFLFEYFSETQRNKGNFPGRFSGRQFSNSRSEMNVSTLELGDSALYLCASSLGQYNEQFFGPGTRLTVL.

This chain links TRBV18 with TRBJ2-3; 10 nucleotides agree with TRBD2. The CDR3 has 14 residues. Looked up from germline, CDR1 is KGHSH and CDR2 is LQKENI. V dropped 2 bases and J dropped 4; count of bases not matched to a gene: 0. In nucleotides, the CDR3 is TGTGCCAGCTCACCAGGACTAGCGGCAGATACGCAGTATTTT. It is translated as CASSPGLAADTQYF.

This clone was seen a handful of times. The rearrangement links TRBV10-1 to TRBJ1-5, with a possible D match to TRBD1 (6 bases). Trimming removed 4 bases from V and 4 bases from J, with 8 bases in between. Per germline, CDR1 WNHNN and CDR2 SYGVQD (reference sequence). The CDR3 totals 13 residues. The CDR3 bases are TGCGCCAGCAGTGGACAGGCGAATCAGCCCCAGCATTTT. Translating it yields CASSGQANQPQHF.

The chain uses TRBV19 and TRBJ2-5, with a tentative D call TRBD2 (5 bases). Germline loops: CDR1 LNHDA, CDR2 SQIVND (reference sequence). The V end was cut by 5 bases, the J end by 5 bases, with 9 bases between. The CDR3 consists of 12 residues. CDR3 nucleotide sequence: TGTGCCAGTAGTGCTAGCAGCGAGACCCAGTACTTC. Translation gives CASSASSETQYF.

The V and J genes are TRBV6-1 and TRBJ1-2; 11 positions match TRBD1. V shed 0 bases and J 7 bases; nucleotides not matched to a gene: 10. There are 17 residues in the CDR3. Germline CDR1 is MNHNS and CDR2 is SASEGT. The CDR3 sequence: CASSEASGQGAVGGYTF. The CDR3, as DNA: TGTGCCAGCAGTGAAGCGTCCGGACAGGGGGCGGTGGGTGGCTACACCTTC.

This rearrangement joins TRBV27 to TRBJ1-5, with D possibly TRBD1 on 5 matching bases. CDR1 is MNHEY and CDR2 is SMNVEV in the germline V gene (reference sequence). V lost 5 bases to trimming and J lost 4 bases, with 15 bases between them. The CDR3 sequence is 15 residues long. CDR3 DNA: TGTGCCAGCAGTCCCTGGGGCCAGCGAAATCAGCCCCAGCATTTT. Amino acid sequence: CASSPWGQRNQPQHF.

This chain joins TRBV30 and TRBJ2-2; TRBD2 matches 9 bases. CDR1 is GTSNPN and CDR2 is SVGIG in the germline V gene (reference sequence). The CDR3 is 15 residues long. The V and J ends lost 1 base and 3 bases, in that order; junction bases with no gene match: 3. The CDR3 spells CAWSGGRADTGELFF. CDR3 bases: TGTGCCTGGAGTGGCGGGAGGGCGGACACCGGGGAGCTGTTTTTT.

The chain carries TRBV7-2 and TRBJ2-2; 10 bases match TRBD2. Unmatched junction bases numbered 9, after V lost 5 bases and J lost 3 bases. Germline V CDR1 and CDR2: SGHTA, FQGNSA. The CDR3 is 17 residues long. Here the CDR3 reads CASSGAGSGRYTGELFF. DNA of the CDR3: TGTGCCAGCAGCGGGGCGGGTAGCGGGAGGTACACCGGGGAGCTGTTTTTT.

The V call is TRBV12-1, the J call TRBJ2-2; the DNA was not compared with TRBD2, the D call given in the table. TRBV12-1 counts as a pseudogene. The length of the CDR3 is 19 residues. CDR3 in amino acids: CASSSSGLAAPLNTGELFF. CDR3 sequence (DNA): TGTGCCAGCAGCTCCTCGGGACTAGCGGCCCCCCTGAACACCGGGGAGCTGTTTTTT.

V gene TRBV7-3 combines with J gene TRBJ2-7; 8 bases match TRBD1. Per the germline V gene, CDR1 is SGHTA and CDR2 is FQGTGA. Trimming cost V 2 bases and J 4 bases; bases outside gene matches: 7. The CDR3 runs 15 residues. CDR3 sequence reads: CASSLEPDRAYEQYF. CDR3 DNA sequence: TGTGCCAGCAGCTTAGAGCCGGACAGGGCTTACGAGCAGTACTTC.

This chain uses TRBV7-8 with TRBJ1-5; 7 positions agree with TRBD1. The germline gives CDR1 SGHVS, CDR2 FQNEAQ. V shed 5 bases and J 3 bases; nucleotides not matched to a gene: 10. The CDR3 covers 16 residues. CDR3 coding DNA: TGTGCCAGCAGCCTTTGGAGGGGGCAGGACAATCAGCCCCAGCATTTT. This gives the protein CASSLWRGQDNQPQHF.